This T cell receptor (beta chain) was found in a study of shared clonotypes between healthy human individuals. General study results and limits: Generation probabilities were higher for clonotypes shared across all four sorted-subset donors than for unshared ones. It was observed that around 5% of naive CD4 clonotypes were shared across several donors.

V shed 0 bases and J shed 1 base, with 10 bases lying between them. The CDR3 spans 17 residues. The V gene's germline CDR1 is SGHDN and CDR2 FVKESK. The table came from immunoSEQ multiplex PCR; TCRdb's copy has only in-frame clones and leaves some out. The sample shows 1,100,000 or so clones, more than 75% of them seen only once. As for this clone: Its antigen is not identified.

This TCR was sampled from a man younger than 35 in good health. Some clones in this sample may be carry-over from other donors' samples. This chain links TRBV14 with TRBJ2-6; D is undetermined. The sample taken for sequencing was memory CD4+ T cells from PBMCs. Regarding subset: CD45RA-negative fraction. The CDR3 is CASSQEVTYSGANVLTF. CDR3 nucleotides: TGTGCCAGCAGCCAAGAAGTGACTTATTCTGGGGCCAACGTCCTGACTTTC.